This TCR beta chain was captured in a study of blood T cell repertoires in COVID-19. About the research overall: The cDNA or gDNA used as material had been derived from T cells, B-cell-depleted T cells, or PBMCs.

Assay used: immunoSEQ multiplex PCR; TCRdb lists only in-frame clones, some missing. The data hold under 75,000 clones, with 84% observed a single time. Enrollment of patients from Seattle took place during active infection, with longitudinal follow-up. The CDR3 has 14 amino acids. The V segment lost 6 bases and the J segment 6 bases; nucleotides outside the gene matches: 8. Germline values: CDR1 LGHDT, CDR2 YNNKEL (reference sequence). This TCR was recovered from a man aged 55 to 70 with COVID-19, enrolled during active disease. The sequenced sample consisted of peripheral blood. The genes are TRBV3-1 (or the pseudogene TRBV3-2) and TRBJ2-4; 7 nucleotides match TRBD1. CDR3: CASRLRGGLNIQYF. Written as DNA, the CDR3 is TGTGCCAGCAGGCTGAGAGGGGGCCTAAACATTCAGTACTTC.